This T cell receptor beta chain was sequenced for a study of early T cells in non-severe SARS-CoV-2 infection. Turning to the study itself: Bulk RNA isolated from unsorted whole blood underwent sequencing; chains were not paired. Points from the study as a whole: Lookups in VDJdb leaned toward anti-spike CD8 responses and missed private and CD4 specificities.

This CDR3 comprises 20 residues. Unmatched junction bases numbered 14, after V lost 5 bases and J lost 1 base. CDR1 and CDR2 from the germline V gene are MNHEY and SVGAGI. This clonotype was found many times. Antigen: not known. Attachment of unique molecular identifiers was made to individual cDNA molecules. TCRdb used MiXCR to reprocess the 5' RACE reads, holding one entry per CDR3 protein. The repertoire holds around 88,000 distinct CDR3 sequences, with roughly 14% as singletons. The chain has TRBV6-5 and TRBJ2-1; 13 bases fit TRBD2. This clonotype originated in an adult who was a healthcare worker with PCR-confirmed SARS-CoV-2 infection or an uninfected control (not recorded which). The sample was whole blood. CDR3 sequence reads: CASSPRPGTSGTLSYNEQFF. The CDR3 coding sequence is TGTGCCAGCAGTCCCCGCCCCGGGACTAGCGGGACCCTTTCCTACAATGAGCAGTTCTTC.